This T cell receptor (beta chain) emerged from a study of cytomegalovirus exposure and HLA in healthy donors (dated by TCRdb to between 2016 and 2019). About the full investigation: An earlier analysis of fewer than 750 of the donors reported 276 Gb of sequence data and 90 million to 120 million unique TCR beta sequences obtained from approximately 180 million T cells. An early release that covered more than 550 HLA-typed donors contained about 290 gigabases of sequencing data and 65 million to 100 million unique TCR sequences. The genetic ancestry cluster associated with self-reported Caucasian donors included 81% of the 398 genotyped donors. The study aimed to test whether signatures of past pathogen exposure could be identified by cataloging public T cell receptors. The T cell repertoires of 670 or so subjects were profiled by immunosequencing and related to cytomegalovirus serostatus. A separate validation cohort of 90 to 150 different subjects was used in addition to the approximately 700-subject first cohort. The study combined high-throughput TCR immunosequencing, statistical association of individual TCRs with disease status, and machine learning to predict cytomegalovirus infection status. To study patterns of TCR occurrence, a later analysis re-analyzed previously published TCR beta repertoires from hundreds of donors and added high-resolution HLA genotyping. The later analysis used no new phenotypic data to find candidate immune exposures, relying instead on TCR beta sequences and their occurrence across donors. To decide whether each TCR beta V gene segment behaved as functional or pseudogenic, an earlier analysis of approximately 590 of the donors relied on high-throughput TCR beta sequencing. Donor age, sex, ethnicity and CMV serostatus were collected together with the repertoire data. In a later genetic analysis, genome-wide SNP genotypes for about 65% of the 666 donors were used, and that subset was treated as a discovery cohort. All discovery cohort repertoires had been generated using a single sequencing platform. Both class I and class II loci were covered by HLA typing, at four-digit resolution. Typing coverage differed by locus: A, B, C, DRB1 and DQB1 were typed in about 620-630 donors, DQA1 in about 550, DPA1 in 600 to 610, and DPB1 in just under 490. Because of strong linkage in the cohort, roughly five DR-DQ haplotypes were treated as single units for association and clustering. Across approximately 400 genotyped donors of the cohort, an average of roughly 230,000 unique TCR beta nucleotide sequences per donor were sequenced, and around 19% of those sequences were non-productive. Summary of the overall study and its limitations: This cohort had only TCR beta chains sequenced, and the lack of alpha or paired-chain data limited which features could be detected. In a later genetic analysis, fewer N-insertions in productive TCRs were reported among donors in an Asian-associated ancestry cluster than the approximately 710-donor mean. Correlated functional status among segregating V segments might reflect linkage disequilibrium, but an unknown experimental factor could not be ruled out. In both the original and validation cohorts, the classifier was reported to diagnose cytomegalovirus status with high specificity and sensitivity. A later genetic analysis associated a missense DCLRE1C variant with V-gene and J-gene trimming of TCR beta chains, and an independent cohort replicated the association. In an earlier analysis of roughly 500 of the donors, most TCR beta V segments appeared in productive rearrangements about 90% or about 30% of the time, broadly matching IMGT annotations. Roughly uniform sequencing depth across donors was assumed in presence/absence analyses, although this assumption may not hold. The 87-base-pair reads could not distinguish some IMGT-functional V segments, including TRBV6-2 and TRBV6-3, so those segments were excluded. Immune exposure information for the cohort was limited to CMV serostatus. A total of roughly 160 TCR beta chains were listed by the study as associated with cytomegalovirus. A group of highly shared sequence variants was considered likely to be a technical artifact of the sequencing pipeline. The authors suggested that the approach could potentially be extended to other disease states and immunological phenotypes. In a later analysis, HLA-associated TCR beta chains showed more clonal expansion and lower generation probabilities than non-associated chains that were equally common. In vitro tests confirmed that a few of the cytomegalovirus-associated TCR beta chains recognize cytomegalovirus antigens. Because HLA typing was missing for some donors at each locus, association tests included only the typed subset. A later analysis reported that several top co-occurrence clusters appeared linked to parvovirus B19, influenza, CMV and Epstein-Barr virus. Because counts were too low, roughly 16 rarely observed V segments, including chromosome 9 orphons, were left out of the earlier analysis of a few hundred of the donors. A later analysis found that most CMV-associated TCR beta chains appeared HLA-restricted, with HLA associations seemingly driven largely by CMV exposure. Most TCR sequences were seen in very few donors, while some public TCRs were found in many individuals. In a later analysis, TCR association rates were found to vary across HLA loci, with the most associated TCRs seen for DRB1 alleles and the fewest for HLA-C alleles. Specific HLA alleles were associated with roughly 16,000 TCR beta sequences at a false discovery rate of 0.05 in a later analysis. A further reported finding was that TCR beta sequences accurately predicted the HLA-A and HLA-B alleles for most subjects in the first cohort. Assigning TCR associations to individual alleles was difficult when HLA alleles, especially DR and DQ, strongly co-occurred.

Based on the germline V gene (reference sequence), the CDR1 and CDR2 sequences are MNHEY and SMNVEV. V loses 5 bases at its end and J loses 2 bases; junction bases beyond the gene matches: 5. The CDR3 sequence holds 15 residues, the cysteine and phenylalanine included. Only the CDR3 DNA is retained, 45 bases long and in frame from the first base. Turning to this clone: Its antigen is unknown.

In total, 600 or so healthy bone marrow donors made up the cohort. At the time of sampling, all cohort members were nominally healthy, though unrecorded immune exposures were likely present. The donor tested CMV seronegative and was one of the 352 seronegative cohort members. Every donor gave a peripheral blood sample, and the peripheral blood mononuclear cells from that sample were used for TCR beta sequencing. Genomic DNA extraction from the blood cell samples was performed with the Qiagen DNeasy Blood Extraction Kit. To prepare the library, the immunoSEQ multiplex PCR assay was applied. For the multiplex PCR, a mixture combining 60 forward primers for TCR Vbeta segments and 13 reverse primers for TCR Jbeta segments was used. A multiplex PCR assay on genomic DNA amplified the CDR3 region of rearranged TCR beta genes. Amplified TCR beta libraries were sequenced as 87-base-pair reads on the Illumina HiSeq System. Under the source paper's analysis protocol: In a later analysis, tens of millions of unique TCR beta chains were counted across the roughly 700 repertoires, and approximately 9.9 million of these chains were shared by at least two donors. A nearest-neighbor algorithm error-corrected the raw reads and collapsed the reads into unique sequences, merging closely related sequences to remove PCR and sequencing errors. Alignment of CDR3 sequences to IMGT reference sequences was used to assign V, D and J gene segments. For a sequence to be retained, a match of at least six nucleotides to both a V gene segment and a J gene segment was required. Rearrangements were classified as productive when the CDR3 lacked stop codons and remained in frame with V and J, and all other rearrangements were classified as non-productive. Following IMGT convention, CDR3 was defined as the stretch from the second conserved V-encoded cysteine up to the conserved J-encoded phenylalanine. The earlier analysis of some 580 of the donors excluded any sequence lacking an unambiguous match to a single V gene segment. In an earlier analysis of 587 of the donors, V segments were called functional above 56.7% productive rearrangements and were called segregating when the between-donor standard deviation exceeded 5%. To diagnose cytomegalovirus status from the catalog of TCR beta chain sequences, a statistical classification framework was built. V and J gene assignment, in a later analysis, came from comparing TCR nucleotide sequences with IMGT/GENE-DB human TR gene sequences. In a later analysis, CDR3 sequences and most-parsimonious VDJ recombination scenarios were assigned using the TCRdist pipeline. In a later analysis, every TCR beta chain was defined by the combination of its CDR3 amino acid sequence and its V-gene family, and reads without a unique V-gene family were dropped. As a way to deal with suspected cross-contamination and a sequencing artifact, a later analysis dropped under 600 nucleotide sequences that were highly shared and had low generation probability. A later analysis calculated a clonal expansion index for each public chain from normalized within-repertoire ranks of inferred template counts. Generation probabilities in a later analysis came from a VDJ recombination model fitted to out-of-frame rearrangements, and those results were checked against IGoR. Hypergeometric tests were used in a later analysis to score TCR-TCR, TCR-HLA and TCR-CMV co-occurrence, with a repertoire-size bias correction applied to the TCR pairs. In a later analysis, false discovery rates were estimated by permuting HLA or CMV assignments 20 times. A later analysis grouped co-occurring TCRs with DBSCAN, adding TCRdist sequence similarity when clustering within HLA-allele-positive subsets. Co-occurrence clustering excluded repertoires with fewer than 30,000 or more than 120,000 public chains, plus five with anomalous nucleotide sharing. Drawn from immuneACCESS, this table holds only the in-frame rearrangements with V and J called that TCRdb kept. Clones are partly lost; checked studies trace under half to an unresolved V gene and leave the rest unexplained. The V and J calls and clone size were taken over from that table, and D and trimming were inferred from the DNA. The table held for this sample gives 100,000 to 150,000 clones. The ten most abundant clones make up over 1.5% of the sample.

Recombination linked TRBV27 to TRBJ2-3; 9 nucleotides in the junction match TRBD2. Sequencing used PBMCs. The source of this sequence is a man between 18 and 35 years old in good health and CMV-seronegative. The sequence in DNA is TGTGCCAGCAGTAGGGCTAGCGGGACCACAGATACGCAGTATTTT. Translated, this is CASSRASGTTDTQYF.